The clone carrying this TCR beta chain occurred once. The antigen remains undetermined. Reverse transcription of extracted RNA yielded cDNA, which provided the sequencing template. Profiling relied on immunoSEQ multiplex PCR, and the TCRdb table lists in-frame clones only, not all of them. The sample records hundreds of thousands of clones, roughly 64% being singletons. The sample belongs to a study of CD8+ T cells in alopecia areata. Study-level findings and limits: Having one nonresponder leaves uncertain how baseline CD8+ expansion relates to response. Lesional tissue from the scalp (especially in alopecia totalis/universalis) showed higher clonality than normal scalp.

Trimming shortened V by 2 bases and J by 1 base, and 8 bases separated the two germline ends. Germline V gene sequence: CDR1 GTSNPN, CDR2 SVGIG (reference sequence). This CDR3 has 13 residues. The treatment: oral pan-JAK inhibitor, 5-10 mg twice daily. It was from alopecia areata patients that lesional scalp punch biopsies and peripheral blood were collected. It was from PBMCs that CD4+ and CD8+ T cells were sorted. The receptor was derived from a human donor with alopecia areata. This specimen consisted of CD4+ T cells sorted from blood, obtained at week 24, from a patient treated with tofacitinib. The gene calls are TRBV30 and TRBJ1-1; D is possibly TRBD1 (5 bases). DNA of the CDR3: TGTGCCTGGAGTACAGGCCCGAACACTGAAGCTTTCTTT. It specifies CAWSTGPNTEAFF. Full variable domain (outside the CDR3, taken from reference TRBV30 and TRBJ1-1): SQTIHQWPATLVQPVGSPLSLECTVEGTSNPNLYWYRQAAGRGLQLLFYSVGIGQISSEVPQNLSASRPQDRQFILSSKKLLLSDSGFYLCAWSTGPNTEAFFGQGTRLTVV.